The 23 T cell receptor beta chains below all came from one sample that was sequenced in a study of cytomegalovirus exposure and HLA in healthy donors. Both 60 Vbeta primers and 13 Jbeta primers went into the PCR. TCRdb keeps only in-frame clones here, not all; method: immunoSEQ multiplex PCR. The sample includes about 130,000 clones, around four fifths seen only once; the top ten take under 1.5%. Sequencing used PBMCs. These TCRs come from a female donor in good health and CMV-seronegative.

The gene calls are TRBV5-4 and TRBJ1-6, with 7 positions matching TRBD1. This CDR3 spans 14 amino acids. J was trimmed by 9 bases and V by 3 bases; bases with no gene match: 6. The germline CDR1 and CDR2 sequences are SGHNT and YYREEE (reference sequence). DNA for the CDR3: TGTGCCAGCAGCTCGGGACAGCCCGGTTCACCCCTCCACTTT. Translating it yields CASSSGQPGSPLHF.

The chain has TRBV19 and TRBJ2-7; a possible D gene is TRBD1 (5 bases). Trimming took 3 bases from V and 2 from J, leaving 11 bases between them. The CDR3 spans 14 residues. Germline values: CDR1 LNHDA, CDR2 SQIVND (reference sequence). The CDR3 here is CASSMSQGTYEQYF. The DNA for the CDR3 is TGTGCCAGTAGTATGAGTCAGGGAACCTACGAGCAGTACTTC.

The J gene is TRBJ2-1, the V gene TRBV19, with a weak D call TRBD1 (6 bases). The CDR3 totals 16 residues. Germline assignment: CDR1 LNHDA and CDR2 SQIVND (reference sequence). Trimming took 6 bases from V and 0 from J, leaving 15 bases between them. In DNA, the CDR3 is TGTGCCAGTAGCTACAGGGTAGGTAGCTCCTACAATGAGCAGTTCTTC. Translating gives CASSYRVGSSYNEQFF.

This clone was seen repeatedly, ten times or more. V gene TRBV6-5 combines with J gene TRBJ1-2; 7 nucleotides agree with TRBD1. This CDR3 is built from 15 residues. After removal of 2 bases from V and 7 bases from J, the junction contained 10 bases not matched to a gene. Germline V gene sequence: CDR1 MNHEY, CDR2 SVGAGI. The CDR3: CASSYRTPSGGGYTF. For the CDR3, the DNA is TGTGCCAGCAGTTACAGGACCCCCTCAGGGGGTGGCTACACCTTC.

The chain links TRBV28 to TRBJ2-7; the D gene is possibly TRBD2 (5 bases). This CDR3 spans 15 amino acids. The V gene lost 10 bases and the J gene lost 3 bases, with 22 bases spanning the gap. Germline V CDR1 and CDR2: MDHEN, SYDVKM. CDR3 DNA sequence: TGTGCCACCAACCCGCGCGGGCAACGGATCTACGAGCAGTACTTC. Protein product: CATNPRGQRIYEQYF.

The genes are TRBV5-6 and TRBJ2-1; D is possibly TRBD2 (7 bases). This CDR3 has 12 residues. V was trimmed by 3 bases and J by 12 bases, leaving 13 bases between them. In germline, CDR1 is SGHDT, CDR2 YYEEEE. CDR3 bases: TGTGCCAGCAGCTGGGGGAGGGGGTGGCAGTTCTTC. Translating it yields CASSWGRGWQFF.

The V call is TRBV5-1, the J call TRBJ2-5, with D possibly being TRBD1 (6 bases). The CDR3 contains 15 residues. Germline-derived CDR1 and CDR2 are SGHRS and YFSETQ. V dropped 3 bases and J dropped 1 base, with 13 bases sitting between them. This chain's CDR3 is CASSSAGQIQETQYF. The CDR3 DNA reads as TGCGCCAGCAGCTCCGCAGGACAGATCCAAGAGACCCAGTACTTC.

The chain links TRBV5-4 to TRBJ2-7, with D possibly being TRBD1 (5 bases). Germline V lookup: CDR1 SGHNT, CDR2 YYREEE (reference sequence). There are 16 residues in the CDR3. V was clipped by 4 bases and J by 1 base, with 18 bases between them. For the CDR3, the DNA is TGTGCCAGCAGCGCGGAGCAGGGTCATAGGTCCTACGAGCAGTACTTC. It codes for CASSAEQGHRSYEQYF.

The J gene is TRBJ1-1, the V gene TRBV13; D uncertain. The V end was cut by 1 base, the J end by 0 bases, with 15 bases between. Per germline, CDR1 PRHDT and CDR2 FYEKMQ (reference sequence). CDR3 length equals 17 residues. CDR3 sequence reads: CASSLVVVPTLNTEAFF. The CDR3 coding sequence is TGTGCCAGCAGCTTAGTTGTAGTCCCGACATTGAACACTGAAGCTTTCTTT.

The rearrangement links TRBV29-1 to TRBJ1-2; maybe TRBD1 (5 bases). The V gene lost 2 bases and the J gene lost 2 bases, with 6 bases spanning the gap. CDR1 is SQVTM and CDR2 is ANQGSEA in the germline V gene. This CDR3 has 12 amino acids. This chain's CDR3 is CSVERGNYGYTF. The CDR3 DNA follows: TGCAGCGTTGAAAGGGGCAACTATGGCTACACCTTC.

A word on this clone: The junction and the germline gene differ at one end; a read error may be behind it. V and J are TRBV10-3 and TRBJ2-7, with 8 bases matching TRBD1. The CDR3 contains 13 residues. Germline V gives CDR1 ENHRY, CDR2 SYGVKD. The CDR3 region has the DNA TGTGCCGTCAGGGGGGCAGGGGGCCGCGAGCAGTACTTC. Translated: CAVRGAGGREQYF.

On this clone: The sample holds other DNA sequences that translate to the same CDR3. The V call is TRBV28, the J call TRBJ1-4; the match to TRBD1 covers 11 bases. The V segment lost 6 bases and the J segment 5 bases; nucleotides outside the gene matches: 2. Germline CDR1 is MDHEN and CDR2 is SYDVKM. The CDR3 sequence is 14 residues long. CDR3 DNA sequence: TGTGCCAGCAGCTGGGACAGGGGGAATGAAAAACTGTTTTTT. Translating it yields CASSWDRGNEKLFF.

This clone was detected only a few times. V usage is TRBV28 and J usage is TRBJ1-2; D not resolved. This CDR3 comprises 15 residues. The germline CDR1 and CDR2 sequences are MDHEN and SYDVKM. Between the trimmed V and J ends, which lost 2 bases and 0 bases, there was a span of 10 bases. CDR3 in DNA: TGTGCCAGCAGTTTACACGAACCTACTAACTATGGCTACACCTTC. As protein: CASSLHEPTNYGYTF.

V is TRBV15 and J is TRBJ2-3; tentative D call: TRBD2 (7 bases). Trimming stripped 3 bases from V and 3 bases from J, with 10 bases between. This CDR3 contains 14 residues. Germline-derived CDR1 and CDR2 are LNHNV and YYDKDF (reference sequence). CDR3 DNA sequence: TGTGCCACCAGCAGGGAGGGGGGGACAGATACGCAGTATTTT. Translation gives CATSREGGTDTQYF.

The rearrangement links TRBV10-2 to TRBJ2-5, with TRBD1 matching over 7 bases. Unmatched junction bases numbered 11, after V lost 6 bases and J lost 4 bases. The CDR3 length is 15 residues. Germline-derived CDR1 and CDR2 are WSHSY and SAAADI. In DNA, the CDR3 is TGCGCCAGCAGCCTTATTCGAACAGGGGCAGAGACCCAGTACTTC. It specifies CASSLIRTGAETQYF.

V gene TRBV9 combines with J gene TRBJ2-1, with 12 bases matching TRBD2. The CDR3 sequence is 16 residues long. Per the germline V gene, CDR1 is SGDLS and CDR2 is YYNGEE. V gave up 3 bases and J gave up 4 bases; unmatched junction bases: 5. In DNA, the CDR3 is TGTGCCAGCAGCGCCCGGACTAGCGGGACATACAATGAGCAGTTCTTC. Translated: CASSARTSGTYNEQFF.

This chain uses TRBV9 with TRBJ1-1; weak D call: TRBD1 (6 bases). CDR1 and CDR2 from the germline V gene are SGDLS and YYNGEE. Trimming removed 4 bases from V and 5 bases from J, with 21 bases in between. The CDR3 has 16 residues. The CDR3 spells CASSPSGWPGETEAFF. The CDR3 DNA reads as TGTGCCAGCAGCCCCTCAGGGTGGCCAGGGGAAACTGAAGCTTTCTTT. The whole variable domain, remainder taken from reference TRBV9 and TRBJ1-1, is DSGVTQTPKHLITATGQRVTLRCSPRSGDLSVYWYQQSLDQGLQFLIQYYNGEERAKGNILERFSAQQFPDLHSELNLSSLELGDSALYFCASSPSGWPGETEAFFGQGTRLTVV.

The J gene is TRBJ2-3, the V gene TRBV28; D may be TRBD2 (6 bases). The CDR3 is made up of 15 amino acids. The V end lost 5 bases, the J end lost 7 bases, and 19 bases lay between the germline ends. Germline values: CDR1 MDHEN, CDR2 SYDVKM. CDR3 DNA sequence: TGTGCCAGCAGTCCTCCCGGGGGAGGCCTTAATACGCAGTATTTT. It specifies CASSPPGGGLNTQYF.

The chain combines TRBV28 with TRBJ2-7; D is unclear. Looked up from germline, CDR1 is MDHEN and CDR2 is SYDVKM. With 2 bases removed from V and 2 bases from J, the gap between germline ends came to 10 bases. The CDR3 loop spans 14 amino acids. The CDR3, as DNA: TGTGCCAGCAGTTTAGGGCCGTCCCCCTACGAGCAGTACTTC. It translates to CASSLGPSPYEQYF.

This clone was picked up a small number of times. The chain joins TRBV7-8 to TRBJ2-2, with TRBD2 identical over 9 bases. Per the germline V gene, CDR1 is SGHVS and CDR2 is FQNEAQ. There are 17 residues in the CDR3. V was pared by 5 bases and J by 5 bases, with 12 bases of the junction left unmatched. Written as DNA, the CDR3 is TGTGCCAGCAGCCTTCAGCGGGAGGTCTTTAGGACCGGGGAGCTGTTTTTT. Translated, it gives CASSLQREVFRTGELFF.

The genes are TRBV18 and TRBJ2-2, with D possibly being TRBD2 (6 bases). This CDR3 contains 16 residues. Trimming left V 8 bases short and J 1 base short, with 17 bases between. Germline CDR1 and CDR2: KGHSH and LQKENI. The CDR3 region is CASTRNGRRNTGELFF. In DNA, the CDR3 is TGTGCCAGCACTCGTAATGGGAGGAGGAACACCGGGGAGCTGTTTTTT. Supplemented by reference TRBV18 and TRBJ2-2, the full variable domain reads NAGVMQNPRHLVRRRGQEARLRCSPMKGHSHVYWYRQLPEEGLKFMVYLQKENIIDESGMPKERFSAEFPKEGPSILRIQQVVRGDSAAYFCASTRNGRRNTGELFFGEGSRLTVL.

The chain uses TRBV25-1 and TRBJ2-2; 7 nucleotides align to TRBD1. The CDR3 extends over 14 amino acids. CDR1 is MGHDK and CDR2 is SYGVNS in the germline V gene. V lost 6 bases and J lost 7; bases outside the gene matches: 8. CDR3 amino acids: CASSAPGGNGELFF. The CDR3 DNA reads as TGTGCCAGCAGCGCCCCAGGGGGTAACGGGGAGCTGTTTTTT.

This CDR3 reads CASSQDRAGGNTIYF. In DNA form, the CDR3 reads TGTGCCAGCAGCCAAGACAGGGCTGGTGGAAACACCATATATTTT. The rearrangement links TRBV4-2 to TRBJ1-3; a possible D gene is TRBD1 (5 bases). This CDR3 contains 15 residues. The V and J ends lost 0 bases and 3 bases respectively, with 9 bases between them. The germline CDR1 and CDR2 sequences are LGHNA and YNFKEQ.